This T cell receptor beta chain came from a study of vaccination effects on CD4 cells after COVID-19. This table comes from immunoSEQ multiplex PCR, and its TCRdb copy is limited to in-frame clones, with some not included. The repertoire holds some 25,000 clones, under 75% seen once, with approximately 12% in the top ten. Antigen-specific CD4+ T cell clonotypes were called by their expansion after viral peptide-pool culture in ViraFEST. Cells that had been cultured for approximately eleven days were the source of isolated CD4+ T cells. Prior SARS-CoV-2 infection was absent in the vaccine recipients, as shown by negative nucleocapsid antibodies. This clone was counted between two and nine times. The target antigen is unknown. CDR1 and CDR2 from the germline V gene are SEHNR and FQNEAQ (reference sequence). The CDR3 is 16 residues long. The ends were cut back, 4 bases at V and 5 bases at J, with 21 bases in the middle.

The clonotype comes from a human donor who received a COVID-19 vaccine. Sequenced here: CD4+ T cells from PBMCs cultured with HCoV-OC43 spike peptides, sampled before COVID-19 vaccination. Subset: HCoV-OC43 spike overlapping peptide pool stimulation. This sequence joins TRBV7-9 and TRBJ2-7; D uncertain. CDR3 nucleotide sequence: TGTGCCAGCAGCTCCCGTTTAATAGGTAGCACTCACGAGCAGTACTTC. Residues: CASSSRLIGSTHEQYF.